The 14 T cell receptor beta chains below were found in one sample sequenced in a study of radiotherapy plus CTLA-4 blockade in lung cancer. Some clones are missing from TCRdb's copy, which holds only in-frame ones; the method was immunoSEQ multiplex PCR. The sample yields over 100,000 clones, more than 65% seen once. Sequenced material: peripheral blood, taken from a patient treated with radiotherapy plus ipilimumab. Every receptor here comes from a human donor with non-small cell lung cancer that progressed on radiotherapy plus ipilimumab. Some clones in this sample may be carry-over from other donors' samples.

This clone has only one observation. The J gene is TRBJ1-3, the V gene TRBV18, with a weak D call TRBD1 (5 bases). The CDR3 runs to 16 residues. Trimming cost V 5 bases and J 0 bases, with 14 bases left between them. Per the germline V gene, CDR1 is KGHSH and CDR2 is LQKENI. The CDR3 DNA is TGTGCCAGCTCAACAACACAGACAGTCTCTGGAAACACCATATATTTT. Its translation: CASSTTQTVSGNTIYF.

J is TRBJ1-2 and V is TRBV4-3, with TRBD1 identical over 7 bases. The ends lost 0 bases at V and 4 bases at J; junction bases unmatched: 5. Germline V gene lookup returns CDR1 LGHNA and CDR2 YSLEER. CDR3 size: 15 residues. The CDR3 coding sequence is TGCGCCAGCAGCCAAGATGGCAGGGGGTCCTATGGCTACACCTTC. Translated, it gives CASSQDGRGSYGYTF.

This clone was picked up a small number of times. The CDR3, as DNA: TGTGCCAGCAGCGCCCCAGGGGTCGACTACGAGCAGTACTTC. The encoded protein is CASSAPGVDYEQYF. The chain couples TRBV7-9 to TRBJ2-7; possibly TRBD1 for D (6 bases). Per germline, CDR1 SEHNR and CDR2 FQNEAQ (reference sequence). V shed 5 bases and J shed 3 bases, with 14 bases lying between them. CDR3 length: 14 amino acids. Full variable domain (outside the CDR3, taken from reference TRBV7-9 and TRBJ2-7): DTGVSQNPRHKITKRGQNVTFRCDPISEHNRLYWYRQTLGQGPEFLTYFQNEAQLEKSRLLSDRFSAERPKGSFSTLEIQRTEQGDSAMYLCASSAPGVDYEQYFGPGTRLTVT.

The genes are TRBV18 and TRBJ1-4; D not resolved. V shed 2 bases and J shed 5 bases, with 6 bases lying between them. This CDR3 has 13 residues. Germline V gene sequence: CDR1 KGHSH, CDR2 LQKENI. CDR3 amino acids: CASSPNENEKLFF. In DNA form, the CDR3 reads TGTGCCAGCTCACCAAACGAGAATGAAAAACTGTTTTTT.

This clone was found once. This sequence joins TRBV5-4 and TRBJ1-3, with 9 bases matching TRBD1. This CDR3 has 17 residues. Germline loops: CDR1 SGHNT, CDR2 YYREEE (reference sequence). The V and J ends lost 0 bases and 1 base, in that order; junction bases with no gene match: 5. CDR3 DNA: TGTGCCAGCAGCTTGGCAGTCGGACAGGGGTCTGGAAACACCATATATTTT. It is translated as CASSLAVGQGSGNTIYF.

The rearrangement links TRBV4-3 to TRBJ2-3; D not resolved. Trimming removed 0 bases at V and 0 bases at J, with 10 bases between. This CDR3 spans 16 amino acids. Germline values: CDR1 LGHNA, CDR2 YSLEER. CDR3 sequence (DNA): TGCGCCAGCAGCCAAGATCAAGGGTTTAGCACAGATACGCAGTATTTT. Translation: CASSQDQGFSTDTQYF.

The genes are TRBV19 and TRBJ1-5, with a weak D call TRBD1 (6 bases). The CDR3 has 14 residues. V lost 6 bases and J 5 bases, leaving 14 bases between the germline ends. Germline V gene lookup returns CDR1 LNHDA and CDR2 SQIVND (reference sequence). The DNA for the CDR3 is TGTGCCAGTAGCCTCTCCCCAGGGGATCAGCCCCAGCATTTT. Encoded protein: CASSLSPGDQPQHF.

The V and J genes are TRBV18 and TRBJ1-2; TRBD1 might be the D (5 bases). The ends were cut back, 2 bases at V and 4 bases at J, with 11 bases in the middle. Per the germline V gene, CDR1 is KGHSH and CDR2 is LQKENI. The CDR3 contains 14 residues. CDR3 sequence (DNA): TGTGCCAGCTCACCATGGGACGGGGGCTATGGCTACACCTTC. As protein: CASSPWDGGYGYTF. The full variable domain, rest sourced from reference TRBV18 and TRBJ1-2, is NAGVMQNPRHLVRRRGQEARLRCSPMKGHSHVYWYRQLPEEGLKFMVYLQKENIIDESGMPKERFSAEFPKEGPSILRIQQVVRGDSAAYFCASSPWDGGYGYTFGSGTRLTVV.

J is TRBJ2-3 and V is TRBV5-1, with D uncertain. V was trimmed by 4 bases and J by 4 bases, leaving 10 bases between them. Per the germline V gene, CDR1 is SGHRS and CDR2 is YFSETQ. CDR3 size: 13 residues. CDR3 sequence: CASSRTAPDTQYF. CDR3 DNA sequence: TGCGCCAGCAGCCGGACGGCCCCAGATACGCAGTATTTT.

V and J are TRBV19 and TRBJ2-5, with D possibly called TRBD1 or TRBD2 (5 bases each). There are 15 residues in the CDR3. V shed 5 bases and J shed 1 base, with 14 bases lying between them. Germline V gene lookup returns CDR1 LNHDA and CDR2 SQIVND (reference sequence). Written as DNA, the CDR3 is TGTGCCAGTAGTCTCCGAGGGACCGTCCAAGAGACCCAGTACTTC. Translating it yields CASSLRGTVQETQYF.

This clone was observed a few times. Written as DNA, the CDR3 is TGTGCCAGCAGTTACTCGAGTATAAGGTCGGGGTCACCCCTCCACTTT. It specifies CASSYSSIRSGSPLHF. J is TRBJ1-6 and V is TRBV6-6; D is undetermined. V was clipped by 0 bases and J by 10 bases, with 16 bases between them. The CDR3 extends over 16 amino acids. The germline V gene has CDR1 MNHNY and CDR2 SVGAGI (reference sequence).

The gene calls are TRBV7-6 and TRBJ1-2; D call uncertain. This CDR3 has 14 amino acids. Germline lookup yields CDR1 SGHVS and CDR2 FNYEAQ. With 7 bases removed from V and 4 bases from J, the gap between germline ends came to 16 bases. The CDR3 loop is CASTPGTDPYGYTF. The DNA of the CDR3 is TGTGCCAGCACCCCGGGTACCGACCCCTATGGCTACACCTTC.

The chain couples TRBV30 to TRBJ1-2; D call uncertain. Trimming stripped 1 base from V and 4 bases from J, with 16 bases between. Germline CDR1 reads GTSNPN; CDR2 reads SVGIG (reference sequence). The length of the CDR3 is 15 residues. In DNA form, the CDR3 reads TGTGCCTGGAGTGATTGGCGGGTCCGCACCTATGGCTACACCTTC. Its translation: CAWSDWRVRTYGYTF.

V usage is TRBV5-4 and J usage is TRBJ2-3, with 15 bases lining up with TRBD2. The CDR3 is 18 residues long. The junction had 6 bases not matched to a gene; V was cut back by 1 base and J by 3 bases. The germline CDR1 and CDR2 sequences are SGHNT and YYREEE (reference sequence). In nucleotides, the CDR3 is TGTGCCAGCAGCTTGCCGGGACTAGCGGGGGGAAGTACAGATACGCAGTATTTT. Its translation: CASSLPGLAGGSTDTQYF.